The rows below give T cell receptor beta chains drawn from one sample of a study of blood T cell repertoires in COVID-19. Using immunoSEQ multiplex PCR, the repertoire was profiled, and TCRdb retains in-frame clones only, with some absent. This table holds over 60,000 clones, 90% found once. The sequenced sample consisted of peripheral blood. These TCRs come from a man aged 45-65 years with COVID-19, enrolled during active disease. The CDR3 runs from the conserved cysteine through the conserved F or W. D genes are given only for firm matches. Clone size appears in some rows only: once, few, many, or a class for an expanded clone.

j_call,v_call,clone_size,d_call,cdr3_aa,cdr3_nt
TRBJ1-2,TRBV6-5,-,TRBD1,CASSWDRNYGYTF,TGTGCCAGCAGTTGGGACAGGAACTATGGCTACACCTTC
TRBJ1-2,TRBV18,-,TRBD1,CASSPVGDDRANYGYTF,TGTGCCAGCTCACCGGTGGGGGACGACAGGGCCAACTATGGCTACACCTTC
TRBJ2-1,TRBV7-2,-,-,CASSFEPSSYNEQFF,TGTGCCAGCAGCTTTGAACCCAGCTCCTACAATGAGCAGTTCTTC
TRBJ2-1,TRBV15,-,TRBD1,CATSRARDRYNEQFF,TGTGCCACCAGCAGAGCCCGGGACAGGTACAATGAGCAGTTCTTC
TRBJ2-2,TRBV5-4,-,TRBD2,CASSGTSGNTGELFF,TGTGCCAGCAGCGGGACTAGCGGGAACACCGGGGAGCTGTTTTTT
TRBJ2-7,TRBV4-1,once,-,CASSPGTGYYEQYF,TGCGCCAGCAGCCCTGGAACAGGCTACTACGAGCAGTACTTC
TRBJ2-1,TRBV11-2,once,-,CASSSRGPGGSYNEQFF,TGTGCCAGCAGCTCTAGGGGGCCGGGAGGGTCCTACAATGAGCAGTTCTTC
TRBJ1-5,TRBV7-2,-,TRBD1,CASSRGTGDQPQHF,TGTGCCAGCAGCCGCGGGACAGGGGATCAGCCCCAGCATTTT
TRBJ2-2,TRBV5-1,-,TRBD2,CASSTGTSRTGELFF,TGCGCCAGCAGCACCGGGACTAGCAGAACCGGGGAGCTGTTTTTT
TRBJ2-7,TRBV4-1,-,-,CASSHRDGSSYEQYF,TGCGCCAGCAGCCACCGGGACGGGAGCTCCTACGAGCAGTACTTC
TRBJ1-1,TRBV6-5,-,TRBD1,CASSFRTGGSEAFF,TGTGCCAGCAGTTTCAGGACAGGGGGGTCTGAAGCTTTCTTT
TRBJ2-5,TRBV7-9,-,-,CASSFPETQYF,TGTGCCAGCAGCTTCCCGGAGACCCAGTACTTC
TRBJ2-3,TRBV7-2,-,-,CASSQGGTDTQYF,TGTGCCAGCAGCCAGGGCGGCACAGATACGCAGTATTTT
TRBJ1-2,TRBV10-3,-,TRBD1,CAISESSIAGQGAWGYTF,TGTGCCATCAGTGAGTCGAGTATCGCGGGACAGGGGGCTTGGGGCTACACCTTC
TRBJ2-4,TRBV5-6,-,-,CASSLASPRDTKNIQYF,TGTGCCAGCAGCTTGGCCTCCCCGCGGGATACCAAAAACATTCAGTACTTC
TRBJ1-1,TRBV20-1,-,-,CSASRAGERAEAFF,TGCAGTGCTAGTAGGGCAGGGGAGAGGGCTGAAGCTTTCTTT